Sequencing of this T cell receptor (beta chain) was carried out in a study of blood T cells in healthy people across ages. General study results and limits: When set beside aged donors, long-lived donors presented more naive CD4+ cells and higher diversity. A strong correlation was found between TCR beta diversity and the percentage of naive T cells.

Next came a second PCR, run for about 7 to 12 cycles, which used a sample-barcoded 5' primer along with a J-beta primer mix. A tag from a template-switch adaptor with 12 random nucleotides marked each cDNA molecule. TCRdb reprocessed the 5' RACE reads with MiXCR, giving one entry per CDR3 protein. This sample has approximately 1,000,000 distinct CDR3 sequences; less than 50% occur once, and the top ten carry approximately 20%. Russia was home to the donors, healthy Caucasian individuals aged roughly 6 to 95. This clonotype occurred a few times. As yet, its antigen is unknown. Germline V gives CDR1 SGHTA, CDR2 FQGTGA. With 6 bases clipped from V and 3 bases from J, the junction kept 8 bases outside the gene matches. The CDR3 has 16 amino acids.

The rearrangement uses TRBV7-3 and TRBJ2-3; 11 positions agree with TRBD2. The sequence derives from a woman aged 55-70 years in good health. The sequenced sample was blood. In DNA, the CDR3 is TGTGCCAGCAGTCTTAGCGGGAGGGCTGTTACAGATACGCAGTATTTT. Its translation is CASSLSGRAVTDTQYF.